The present entry profiles one T cell receptor beta chain with its context. The antigen it recognizes is unknown. Nothing much larger sits one base from this clone, and base qualities are not available. The protocol used for the library was the immunoSEQ multiplex PCR assay. For the multiplex PCR, a mixture combining 60 forward primers for TCR Vbeta segments and 13 reverse primers for TCR Jbeta segments was used. The CDR3 region of rearranged TCR beta genes was amplified from genomic DNA by a multiplex PCR assay. On the Illumina HiSeq System, the amplified TCR beta libraries were sequenced as 87-base-pair reads. In the paper's pipeline: A later analysis tallied tens of millions of unique TCR beta chains across the 700 or so repertoires, and some 10 million of those chains were shared by two or more donors. A nearest-neighbor algorithm error-corrected the raw reads and collapsed the reads into unique sequences, merging closely related sequences to remove PCR and sequencing errors. Alignment of CDR3 sequences to IMGT reference sequences was used to assign V, D and J gene segments. For a sequence to be retained, a match of at least six nucleotides to both a V gene segment and a J gene segment was required. A rearrangement was called productive if the CDR3 had no stop codons and remained in frame with V and J, and every other rearrangement was called non-productive. CDR3 was defined by IMGT convention, running from the second conserved V-encoded cysteine to the conserved J-encoded phenylalanine. Sequences without an unambiguous match to a single V gene segment were excluded from the earlier analysis of about 600 of the donors. In an earlier analysis of 587 of the donors, V segments were called functional above 56.7% productive rearrangements and were called segregating when the between-donor standard deviation exceeded 5%. A statistical classification framework was built to diagnose cytomegalovirus status from the catalog of TCR beta chain sequences. In a later analysis, TCR nucleotide sequences were compared against IMGT/GENE-DB human TR gene sequences so that V and J genes could be assigned. Using the TCRdist pipeline, a later analysis assigned CDR3 sequences along with most-parsimonious VDJ recombination scenarios. In a later analysis, every TCR beta chain was defined by the combination of its CDR3 amino acid sequence and its V-gene family, and reads without a unique V-gene family were dropped. As a way to deal with suspected cross-contamination and a sequencing artifact, a later analysis dropped 592 nucleotide sequences that were highly shared and had low generation probability. For each public chain, a later analysis derived a clonal expansion index from normalized ranks of inferred template counts within each repertoire. Generation probabilities in a later analysis came from a VDJ recombination model fitted to out-of-frame rearrangements, and those results were checked against IGoR. A later analysis scored TCR-TCR, TCR-HLA and TCR-CMV co-occurrence with hypergeometric tests, applying a repertoire-size bias correction to TCR pairs. False discovery rates were estimated in a later analysis by permuting HLA or CMV assignments 20 times. In a later analysis, co-occurring TCRs were grouped using DBSCAN, with TCRdist sequence similarity added in when clustering inside HLA-allele-positive subsets. Co-occurrence clustering excluded repertoires with fewer than 30,000 or more than 120,000 public chains, plus five with anomalous nucleotide sharing. The clones in this table, taken by TCRdb from immuneACCESS, are in-frame only. Not every clone is retained; where verified, under half of the shortfall comes from an unresolved V gene, and the cause of the rest is unknown. Clonal size and the V and J genes are those of that table, whereas D and trimming came from the DNA. The sample table lists fewer than 200,000 clones, 65% to 70% of them with a count of one. The ten largest clones take up 4% to 5.5% of the sample.

The cohort comprised more than 550 healthy bone marrow donors. At the time of sampling, every cohort member was nominally healthy, though immune exposures that went unrecorded were likely present. The donor tested CMV seropositive, placing the donor among the 250 to 300 seropositive members of the cohort. A peripheral blood sample was provided by each donor, and peripheral blood mononuclear cells were used for TCR beta sequencing. The Qiagen DNeasy Blood Extraction Kit was used to extract genomic DNA from the blood cell samples. The data stem from a study of cytomegalovirus exposure and HLA in healthy donors (dated by TCRdb to about 2017). With respect to the entire study: According to an earlier analysis of 587 of the donors, 150 million to 200 million T cells yielded over 100 million unique TCR beta sequences and approximately 300 Gb of sequence data. An early release covering roughly 640 HLA-typed donors comprised about 290 gigabases of sequencing data and 65 million to 100 million unique TCR sequences. Of the approximately 400 genotyped donors, approximately 80% fell in the genetic ancestry cluster associated with self-reported Caucasian donors. The study aimed to test whether signatures of past pathogen exposure could be identified by cataloging public T cell receptors. Using immunosequencing, the study profiled T cell repertoires from about 650 subjects and related those repertoires to cytomegalovirus serostatus. In addition to the first cohort of 666 subjects, a separate validation cohort of approximately 110 different subjects was used. To predict cytomegalovirus infection status, the study brought together high-throughput TCR immunosequencing, statistical association of individual TCRs with disease status, and machine learning. To study patterns of TCR occurrence, a later analysis re-analyzed previously published TCR beta repertoires from 650 to 750 donors and added high-resolution HLA genotyping. Rather than using new phenotypic data, the later analysis identified candidate immune exposures from TCR beta sequences and from how often those sequences occurred across donors. In an earlier analysis of several hundred of the donors, high-throughput TCR beta sequencing was used to judge whether each TCR beta V gene segment behaved as functional or pseudogenic. Donor age, sex, ethnicity and CMV serostatus were collected together with the repertoire data. In a later genetic analysis, genome-wide SNP genotypes for 398 of the 666 donors were used, and that subset was treated as a discovery cohort. All discovery cohort repertoires had been generated using a single sequencing platform. HLA typing included class I and class II loci at four-digit resolution. Typing coverage differed by locus: A, B, C, DRB1 and DQB1 were typed in about 620-640 donors, DQA1 in 522, DPA1 in nearly 610, and DPB1 in just under 490. A handful of DR-DQ haplotypes were handled as single units for association and clustering because linkage in the cohort was strong. Across 300 to 400 genotyped donors of the cohort, an average of about 250,000 unique TCR beta nucleotide sequences per donor were sequenced, and approximately 17% of those sequences were non-productive. Overall results and qualifications from the work: The only immune exposure information available for the cohort was CMV serostatus. Most CMV-associated TCR beta chains appeared to be HLA-restricted in a later analysis, and the HLA associations seemed to be driven largely by CMV exposure. The classifier was reported to diagnose cytomegalovirus status with high specificity and sensitivity in both the original cohort and the validation cohort. Because counts were too low, about 15 rarely observed V segments, including chromosome 9 orphons, were left out of the earlier analysis of some 640 of the donors. In vitro tests confirmed that a few of the cytomegalovirus-associated TCR beta chains recognize cytomegalovirus antigens. In a later genetic analysis, fewer N-insertions in productive TCRs were reported among donors in an Asian-associated ancestry cluster than the approximately 670-donor mean. When HLA alleles, especially DR and DQ, strongly co-occurred, TCR associations were difficult to assign to individual alleles. A further reported finding was that TCR beta sequences accurately predicted the HLA-A and HLA-B alleles for most subjects in the first cohort. Most TCR sequences were seen in very few donors, while some public TCRs were found in many individuals. A cluster of highly shared sequence variants was judged likely to represent a technical artifact of the sequencing pipeline. Because some donors lacked HLA typing at each locus, the association tests relied only on the typed subset. Roughly uniform sequencing depth across donors was assumed in presence/absence analyses, although this assumption may not hold. A later analysis found that TCR association rates varied across HLA loci, with DRB1 alleles showing the most associated TCRs and HLA-C alleles the fewest. A later analysis reported that several top co-occurrence clusters appeared linked to parvovirus B19, influenza, CMV and Epstein-Barr virus. Linkage disequilibrium might explain the correlated functional status among segregating V segments, but an unknown experimental factor could not be ruled out. An association between a missense DCLRE1C variant and V-gene and J-gene trimming of TCR beta chains was found in a later genetic analysis and replicated in an independent cohort. In this cohort, only TCR beta chains were sequenced, and detectable features were limited by the absence of alpha or paired-chain data. A later analysis found that HLA-associated TCR beta chains were more clonally expanded and had lower generation probabilities than equally common non-associated chains. A later analysis associated roughly 17,000 TCR beta sequences with specific HLA alleles at a false discovery rate of 0.05. Broadly in line with IMGT annotations, most TCR beta V segments showed up in productive rearrangements about 87% or about 30% of the time in an earlier analysis of 450 to 600 of the donors. Because the 87-base-pair reads could not distinguish some IMGT-functional V segments, including TRBV6-2 and TRBV6-3, those segments were excluded. The authors suggested that the approach could potentially be generalized to other disease states and immunological phenotypes. In the study, 164 TCR beta chains were listed as associated with cytomegalovirus.

The germline V gene (reference sequence) supplies CDR1 LNHDA and CDR2 SQIVND. V sheds 7 bases and J sheds 0 bases, leaving 25 bases between their ends. The CDR3 holds 19 amino acids from the cysteine to the phenylalanine. Of the read, only the CDR3 DNA is kept; its 57 bases are in frame from base 1. The sequence links TRBV19 to TRBJ1-5; perhaps TRBD1 is the D gene, with 5 bases matching. Sequenced: PBMCs. This clonotype was obtained from a woman under 30 in good health and CMV-seropositive. At the DNA level, the sequence is TGTGCCAGTACCATATATTGGACCGGGGGAGCAGATAGCAATCAGCCCCAGCATTTT. It specifies CASTIYWTGGADSNQPQHF.